This passage covers 20 T cell receptor beta chains from one sample sequenced in a study of T-cell memory formation after mild COVID-19. One entry per CDR3 protein results from TCRdb running MiXCR on the 5' RACE reads. The sample consists of under 300,000 distinct CDR3 sequences, 18% of them appearing once. Sequencing was carried out using PBMCs or a T cell subset sorted from them (not recorded which). These TCRs come from a man aged 18 to 29 who had mild COVID-19 (a few samples of this study predate the infection). Cell type and time point are not known.

This clonotype came up many times. The chain has TRBV5-1 and TRBJ2-3; D is uncertain. Per the germline V gene, CDR1 is SGHRS and CDR2 is YFSETQ. Trimming cost V 0 bases and J 5 bases, with 7 bases left between them. The CDR3 is 13 amino acids. The CDR3 is CASSLDGEDTQYF. The CDR3 DNA reads as TGCGCCAGCAGCTTGGATGGGGAAGATACGCAGTATTTT.

The table lists this clonotype with a few counts. V and J are TRBV29-1 and TRBJ2-5, with 7 bases identical to TRBD2. In germline, CDR1 is SQVTM, CDR2 ANQGSEA. This CDR3 comprises 15 residues. V shed 3 bases, J shed 2 bases, and the junction held 9 bases outside the gene matches. CDR3 sequence (DNA): TGCAGCGTTGAGTTTCCGTGGGAGGGACAAGAGACCCAGTACTTC. It specifies CSVEFPWEGQETQYF.

This clonotype was recorded a few times. The genes are TRBV6-6 and TRBJ2-3, with unresolved D. Germline V gene lookup returns CDR1 MNHNY and CDR2 SVGAGI (reference sequence). The ends were cut back, 6 bases at V and 11 bases at J, with 27 bases in the middle. The CDR3 consists of 16 residues. Here the CDR3 DNA reads TGTGCCAGCAGACTGACGAAGACCCCGGCCGGATGGGTGCAGTATTTT. It is translated as CASRLTKTPAGWVQYF.

The gene calls are TRBV6-5 and TRBJ1-1, with TRBD1 identical over 7 bases. Trimming took 5 bases from V and 1 from J; bases not matched to a gene: 4. The germline V gene encodes CDR1 MNHEY and CDR2 SVGAGI. This CDR3 contains 14 residues. CDR3 amino acids: CASSTRQGNTEAFF. DNA for the CDR3: TGTGCCAGCAGTACCCGACAGGGGAACACTGAAGCTTTCTTT.

V and J are TRBV10-3 and TRBJ2-3; 7 bases fit TRBD2. Trimming at V came to 4 bases and at J to 4 bases, leaving 8 bases not matched to a gene. Germline V CDR1 and CDR2: ENHRY, SYGVKD. The length of the CDR3 is 15 residues. The CDR3 bases are TGTGCCATCAGTGGAGAGGGACTATATTCAGATACGCAGTATTTT. Protein product: CAISGEGLYSDTQYF.

CDR3 in amino acids: CASRPRVQGAEAFF. Written as DNA, the CDR3 is TGTGCCAGCAGACCAAGGGTTCAGGGGGCTGAAGCTTTCTTT. This sequence joins TRBV7-9 and TRBJ1-1; the match to TRBD1 covers 7 bases. V lost 6 bases and J lost 6; bases outside the gene matches: 10. Germline V gives CDR1 SEHNR, CDR2 FQNEAQ (reference sequence). The CDR3 runs 14 residues.

The rearrangement links TRBV19 to TRBJ2-3; 8 bases line up with TRBD2. This CDR3 is built from 13 residues. V shed 6 bases, J shed 7 bases, and the junction held 6 bases outside the gene matches. Germline values: CDR1 LNHDA, CDR2 SQIVND (reference sequence). CDR3 amino acids: CASSGGATYTQYF. CDR3 DNA: TGTGCCAGTAGCGGGGGGGCCACTTATACGCAGTATTTT.

The table lists this clonotype with a few counts. The rearrangement links TRBV12-3 or TRBV12-4 to TRBJ2-3, with D perhaps matching TRBD2 (6 bases). The CDR3 consists of 13 residues. Between the trimmed V and J ends, which lost 5 bases and 10 bases, there was a span of 16 bases. This chain's CDR3 is CASSPYTSGAQYF. The CDR3 nucleotides are TGTGCCAGCAGTCCGTACACCTCGGGGGCGCAGTATTTT.

This clonotype was found a few times. This chain uses TRBV12-3 or TRBV12-4 with TRBJ1-2; D may be TRBD1 (6 bases). Trimming pared 6 bases from V and 9 bases from J, leaving 23 bases between. The CDR3 extends over 15 amino acids. CDR3: CASSLGVLGARSYTF. In nucleotides, the CDR3 is TGTGCCAGCAGCCTAGGGGTTCTGGGGGCCAGAAGCTACACCTTC.

This clonotype has more than one count but fewer than ten. V is TRBV7-9 and J is TRBJ1-3; maybe TRBD1 (6 bases). The CDR3 consists of 15 residues. Trimming took off 8 bases at V and 0 bases at J, with 14 bases between the two ends. Germline V gives CDR1 SEHNR, CDR2 FQNEAQ (reference sequence). The CDR3 loop reads CASRQGFDSGNTIYF. The CDR3 nucleotides are TGTGCCAGCCGTCAGGGGTTCGACTCTGGAAACACCATATATTTT.

A few counts support this clonotype. The CDR3 DNA is TGTGCCAGCAGCGCCTGGGCCGGAGCTAGCACAGATACGCAGTATTTT. The encoded protein is CASSAWAGASTDTQYF. The V call is TRBV7-6, the J call TRBJ2-3; D unclear. V gave up 5 bases and J gave up 0 bases, with 15 bases separating them. Germline V lookup: CDR1 SGHVS, CDR2 FNYEAQ. The CDR3 has 16 amino acids.

The chain recombines TRBV7-3 with TRBJ2-2, with 12 bases matching TRBD1. The germline gives CDR1 SGHTA, CDR2 FQGTGA. The V and J ends lost 5 bases and 7 bases, in that order; junction bases with no gene match: 5. This CDR3 region has 15 residues. CDR3 sequence: CASSRGTGGFGELFF. In DNA form, the CDR3 reads TGTGCCAGCAGCCGAGGGACAGGGGGCTTCGGGGAGCTGTTTTTT. Complete variable domain (other parts from reference TRBV7-3 and TRBJ2-2): GAGVSQTPSNKVTEKGKYVELRCDPISGHTALYWYRQSLGQGPEFLIYFQGTGAADDSGLPNDRFFAVRPEGSVSTLKIQRTERGDSAVYLCASSRGTGGFGELFFGEGSRLTVL.

There are many counts of this clonotype. V gene TRBV2 combines with J gene TRBJ2-1; TRBD2 agrees at 13 bases. This CDR3 has 15 amino acids. Losses at the gene ends were 7 bases for V and 8 bases for J; bases not matched to a gene: 8. Germline CDR1 and CDR2: SNHLY and FYNNEI. The CDR3 reads CASNPRLAGGDEQFF. In nucleotides, the CDR3 is TGTGCCAGCAACCCACGACTAGCGGGGGGCGATGAGCAGTTCTTC.

As regards this clonotype: One base away lies a much larger clone, so this may be a sequencing read error. V usage is TRBV7-3 and J usage is TRBJ1-2; possibly TRBD1 for D (5 bases). Trimming cost V 5 bases and J 10 bases, with 20 bases left between them. The CDR3 has 14 residues. Per germline, CDR1 SGHTA and CDR2 FQGTGA. The CDR3: CASSQRDAARDYTF. The DNA of the CDR3 is TGTGCCAGCAGCCAAAGGGACGCCGCCAGAGACTACACCTTC.

This clonotype was picked up a small number of times. The chain has TRBV27 and TRBJ2-3; 9 nucleotides align to TRBD1. Trimming removed 1 base from V and 2 bases from J; junction bases left unmatched: 7. This CDR3 is built from 17 residues. Germline V CDR1 and CDR2: MNHEY, SMNVEV (reference sequence). CDR3 amino acids: CASSLFGTGPPTDTQYF. The CDR3 DNA reads TGTGCCAGCAGTTTATTCGGGACAGGGCCCCCCACAGATACGCAGTATTTT.

This clonotype was seen a handful of times. J is TRBJ2-5 and V is TRBV7-2; D remains ambiguous. Germline loops: CDR1 SGHTA, CDR2 FQGNSA. There are 14 residues in the CDR3. Trimming removed 7 bases from V and 1 base from J, with 13 bases in between. The CDR3 nucleotides read TGTGCCAGCACCGTTAGCAGGCTCCAAGAGACCCAGTACTTC. Protein sequence: CASTVSRLQETQYF. The variable domain in full, completed from reference TRBV7-2 and TRBJ2-5, reads GAGVSQSPSNKVTEKGKDVELRCDPISGHTALYWYRQSLGQGLEFLIYFQGNSAPDKSGLPSDRFSAERTGGSVSTLTIQRTQQEDSAVYLCASTVSRLQETQYFGPGTRLLVL.

This clonotype was counted a few times. The chain is built from TRBV24-1 and TRBJ1-2; possibly TRBD1 for D (5 bases). Trimming stripped 6 bases from V and 2 bases from J, with 9 bases between. The CDR3 is 13 residues long. Germline V lookup: CDR1 KGHDR, CDR2 SFDVKD. The CDR3 region is CATSRGTNYGYTF. CDR3 nucleotide sequence: TGTGCCACCAGTCGGGGGACGAACTATGGCTACACCTTC.

The V and J genes are TRBV5-1 and TRBJ2-5; no firm D call. V was shortened by 0 bases and J by 2 bases, with 11 bases between the two germline ends. Germline V gene sequence: CDR1 SGHRS, CDR2 YFSETQ. The CDR3 has 15 amino acids. The CDR3: CASSLAGAGQETQYF. The CDR3 bases are TGCGCCAGCAGCTTGGCCGGTGCAGGACAAGAGACCCAGTACTTC.

V and J are TRBV5-1 and TRBJ2-1, with 8 positions matching TRBD2. This CDR3 has 15 residues. Trimming took 4 bases from V and 6 from J; bases not matched to a gene: 9. Per germline, CDR1 SGHRS and CDR2 YFSETQ. CDR3 nucleotides: TGCGCCAGCAGCCACGACTGGGCGGGGGGCAATGAGCAGTTCTTC. Its protein product is CASSHDWAGGNEQFF.

This clonotype appeared a few times. J is TRBJ2-7 and V is TRBV9; no definite D call. CDR3 length: 12 amino acids. V was cut by 4 bases and J by 5 bases, with 10 bases left in between. Germline V gives CDR1 SGDLS, CDR2 YYNGEE. CDR3 nucleotides: TGTGCCAGCAGCCCCGAGTCCCACGAGCAGTACTTC. The encoded protein is CASSPESHEQYF.